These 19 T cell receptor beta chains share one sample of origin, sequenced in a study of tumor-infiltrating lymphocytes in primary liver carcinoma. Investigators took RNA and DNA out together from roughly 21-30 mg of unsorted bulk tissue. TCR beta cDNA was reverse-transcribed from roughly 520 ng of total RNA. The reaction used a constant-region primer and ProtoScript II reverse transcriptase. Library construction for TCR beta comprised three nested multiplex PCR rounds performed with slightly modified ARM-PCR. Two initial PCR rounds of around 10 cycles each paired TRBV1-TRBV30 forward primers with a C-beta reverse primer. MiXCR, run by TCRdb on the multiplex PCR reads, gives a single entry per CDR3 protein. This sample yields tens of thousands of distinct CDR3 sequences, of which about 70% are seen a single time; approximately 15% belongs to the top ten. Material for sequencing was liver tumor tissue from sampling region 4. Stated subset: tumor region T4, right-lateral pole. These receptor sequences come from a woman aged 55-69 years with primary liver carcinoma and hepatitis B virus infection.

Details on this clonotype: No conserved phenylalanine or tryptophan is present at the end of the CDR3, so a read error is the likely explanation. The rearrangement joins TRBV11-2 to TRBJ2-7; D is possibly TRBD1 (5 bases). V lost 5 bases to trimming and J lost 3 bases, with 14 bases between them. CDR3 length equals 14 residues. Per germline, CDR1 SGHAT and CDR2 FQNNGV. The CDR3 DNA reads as TGTGCCAGCAGCCCCAGGGTAGGGTACTACGAGCAGTACATC. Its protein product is CASSPRVGYYEQYI.

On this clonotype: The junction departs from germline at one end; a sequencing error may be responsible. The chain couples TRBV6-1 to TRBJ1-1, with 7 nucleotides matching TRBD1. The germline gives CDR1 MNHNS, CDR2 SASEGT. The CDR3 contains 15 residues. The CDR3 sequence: CVSSTRRQGRTEAFF. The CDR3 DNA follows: TGTGTCAGCAGCACCCGCAGACAGGGAAGAACTGAAGCTTTCTTT.

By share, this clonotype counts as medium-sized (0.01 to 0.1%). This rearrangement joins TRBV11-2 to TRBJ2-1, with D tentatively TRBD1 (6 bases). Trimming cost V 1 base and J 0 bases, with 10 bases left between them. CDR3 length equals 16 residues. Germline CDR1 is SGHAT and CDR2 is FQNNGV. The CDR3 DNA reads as TGTGCCAGCAGCTTAGTAACAGGGAGCTCCTACAATGAGCAGTTCTTC. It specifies CASSLVTGSSYNEQFF.

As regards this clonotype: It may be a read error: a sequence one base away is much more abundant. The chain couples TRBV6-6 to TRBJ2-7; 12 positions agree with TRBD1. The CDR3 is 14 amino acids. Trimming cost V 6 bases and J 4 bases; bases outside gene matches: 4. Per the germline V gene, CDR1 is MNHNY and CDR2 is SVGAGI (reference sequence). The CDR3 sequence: CASSRDRGLYEQYF. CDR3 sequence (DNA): TGTGCCAGCAGCCGGGACAGGGGGCTTTACGAGCAGTACTTC.

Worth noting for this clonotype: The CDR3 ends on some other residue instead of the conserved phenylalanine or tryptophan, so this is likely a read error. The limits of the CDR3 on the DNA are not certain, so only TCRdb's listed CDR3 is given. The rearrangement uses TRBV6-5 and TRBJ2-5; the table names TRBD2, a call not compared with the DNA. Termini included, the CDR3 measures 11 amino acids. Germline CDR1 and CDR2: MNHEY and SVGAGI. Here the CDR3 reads CASRQAGGDYL.

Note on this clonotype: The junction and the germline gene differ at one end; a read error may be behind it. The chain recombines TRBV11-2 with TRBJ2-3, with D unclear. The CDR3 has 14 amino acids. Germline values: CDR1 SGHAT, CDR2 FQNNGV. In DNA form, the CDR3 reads TGTGCCAGCAGCTTAGAATCAAGTGCAGGTACGCAGTATTTC. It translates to CASSLESSAGTQYF.

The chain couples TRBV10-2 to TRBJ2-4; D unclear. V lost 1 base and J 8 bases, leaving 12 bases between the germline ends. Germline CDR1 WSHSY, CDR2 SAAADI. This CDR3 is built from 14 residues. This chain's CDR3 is CASSELWGWDIQYF. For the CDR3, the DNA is TGCGCCAGCAGTGAGTTATGGGGATGGGACATTCAGTACTTC.

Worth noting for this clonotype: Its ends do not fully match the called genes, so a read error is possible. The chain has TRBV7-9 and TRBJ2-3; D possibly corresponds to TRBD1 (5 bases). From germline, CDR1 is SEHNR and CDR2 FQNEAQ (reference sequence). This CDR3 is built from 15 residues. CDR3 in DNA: TGTGTCAGCAGCATCCCCTTAGGGGTCGATGATACGCAATATTTT. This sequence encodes CVSSIPLGVDDTQYF.

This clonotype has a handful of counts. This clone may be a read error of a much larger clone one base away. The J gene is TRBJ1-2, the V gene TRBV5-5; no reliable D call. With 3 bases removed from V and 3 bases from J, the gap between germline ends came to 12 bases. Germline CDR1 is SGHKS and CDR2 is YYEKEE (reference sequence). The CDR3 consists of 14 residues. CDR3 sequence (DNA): TGTGCCAGCAGCTCGGCGGGCACAGACTATGGCTACACCTTC. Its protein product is CASSSAGTDYGYTF. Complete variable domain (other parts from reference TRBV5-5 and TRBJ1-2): DAGVTQSPTHLIKTRGQQVTLRCSPISGHKSVSWYQQVLGQGPQFIFQYYEKEERGRGNFPDRFSARQFPNYSSELNVNALLLGDSALYLCASSSAGTDYGYTFGSGTRLTVV.

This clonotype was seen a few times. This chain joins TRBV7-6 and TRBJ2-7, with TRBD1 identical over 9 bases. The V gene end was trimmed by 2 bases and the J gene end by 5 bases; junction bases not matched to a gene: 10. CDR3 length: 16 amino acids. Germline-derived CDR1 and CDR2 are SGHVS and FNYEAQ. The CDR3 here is CASSLRGTGSIDEQYF. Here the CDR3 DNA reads TGTGCCAGCAGCTTAAGGGGGACAGGGTCTATAGACGAGCAGTACTTC.

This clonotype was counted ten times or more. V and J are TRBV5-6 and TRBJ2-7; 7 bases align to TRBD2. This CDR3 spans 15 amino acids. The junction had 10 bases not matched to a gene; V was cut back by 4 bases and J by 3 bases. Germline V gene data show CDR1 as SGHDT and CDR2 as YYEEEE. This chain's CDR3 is CASSGVPGGLYEQYF. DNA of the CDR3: TGTGCCAGCAGCGGGGTCCCGGGGGGACTCTACGAGCAGTACTTC.

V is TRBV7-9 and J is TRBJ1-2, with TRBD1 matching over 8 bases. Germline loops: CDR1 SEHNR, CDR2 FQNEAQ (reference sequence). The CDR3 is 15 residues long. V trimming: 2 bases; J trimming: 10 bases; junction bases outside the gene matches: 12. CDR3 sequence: CASSLSATGEDDYTF. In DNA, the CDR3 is TGTGCCAGCAGCTTATCTGCGACAGGGGAGGATGACTACACCTTC.

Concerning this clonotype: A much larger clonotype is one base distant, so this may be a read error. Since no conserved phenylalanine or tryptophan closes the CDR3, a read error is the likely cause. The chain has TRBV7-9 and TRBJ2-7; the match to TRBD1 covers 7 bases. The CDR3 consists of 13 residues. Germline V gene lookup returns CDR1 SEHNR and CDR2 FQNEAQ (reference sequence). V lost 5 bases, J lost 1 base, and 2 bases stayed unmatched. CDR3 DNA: TGTGCCAGCAGCCAGGGGGAATCCTACGAGCAGTACATC. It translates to CASSQGESYEQYI.

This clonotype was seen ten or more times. The CDR3 nucleotides read TGTGCCAGCAGGCTTTCAGATACGCAGTATTTT. Protein: CASRLSDTQYF. This rearrangement joins TRBV7-9 to TRBJ2-3; D call uncertain. V lost 6 bases and J 4 bases, leaving 5 bases between the germline ends. Germline CDR1 is SEHNR and CDR2 is FQNEAQ (reference sequence). This CDR3 is built from 11 residues.

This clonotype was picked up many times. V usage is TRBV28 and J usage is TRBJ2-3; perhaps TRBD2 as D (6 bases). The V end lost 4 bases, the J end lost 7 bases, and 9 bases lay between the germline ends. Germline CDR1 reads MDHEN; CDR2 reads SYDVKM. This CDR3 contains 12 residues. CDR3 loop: CASSSGLHTQYF. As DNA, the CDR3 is TGTGCCAGCAGTTCGGGACTTCATACGCAGTATTTT.

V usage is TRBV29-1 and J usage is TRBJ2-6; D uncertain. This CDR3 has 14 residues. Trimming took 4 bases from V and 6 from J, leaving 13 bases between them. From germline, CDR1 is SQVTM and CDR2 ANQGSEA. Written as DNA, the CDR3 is TGCAGCGTTGGCGGATCCCCTGAGGCCAACGTCCTGACTTTC. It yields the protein CSVGGSPEANVLTF.

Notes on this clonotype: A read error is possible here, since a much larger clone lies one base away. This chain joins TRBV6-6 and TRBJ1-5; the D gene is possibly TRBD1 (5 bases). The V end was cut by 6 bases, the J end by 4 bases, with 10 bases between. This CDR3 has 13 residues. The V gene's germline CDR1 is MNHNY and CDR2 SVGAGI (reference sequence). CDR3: CASRLGANQPQHF. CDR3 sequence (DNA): TGTGCCAGCAGATTAGGGGCGAATCAGCCCCAGCATTTT.

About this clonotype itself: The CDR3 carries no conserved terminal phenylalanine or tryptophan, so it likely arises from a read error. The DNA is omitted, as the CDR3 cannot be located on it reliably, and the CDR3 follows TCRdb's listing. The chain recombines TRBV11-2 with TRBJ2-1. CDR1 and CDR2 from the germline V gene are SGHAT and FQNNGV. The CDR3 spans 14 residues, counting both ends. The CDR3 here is CASSLWADRGEHFS.

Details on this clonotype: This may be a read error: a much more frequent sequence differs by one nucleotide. CDR3 coding DNA: TGTGCCAGCAGCCGGGTGGGCGCGGGAGGGCCTCATTTCTTC. Amino acid sequence: CASSRVGAGGPHFF. V gene TRBV14 combines with J gene TRBJ2-1; TRBD2 matches at 9 bases. CDR3 length: 14 residues. V shed 4 bases, J shed 16 bases, and the junction held 14 bases outside the gene matches. The germline V gene has CDR1 SGHDN and CDR2 FVKESK.